This entry describes one TCR beta chain. It has no known antigen specificity. Per-base quality was not reported, and no clone a single base away is much larger than it. Ficoll-Paque density gradient centrifugation was the method used to isolate PBMCs. The data were obtained in a study of T-cell memory formation after mild COVID-19 (dated by TCRdb to the early 2020s). About the study as a whole: Most TCR sequence clusters were specific to one of the two donors. In a couple of donors, T-cell clones that expanded and contracted after mild COVID-19 were tracked by sequencing TCRalpha and TCRbeta repertoires over time. Two young, previously healthy adult volunteers, one female and one male, were included in the cohort. Results the study describes overall, beyond this receptor: The study covered only a couple of mild cases, and larger cohorts including severe cases with pre-infection samples were considered necessary. Whether the second-wave clones peaking on day 37 were SARS-CoV-2 specific was not confirmed. Clones that contracted from day 15 to 85 showed balanced CD4/CD8 phenotypes, whereas a second wave of clones that expanded from day 15 to 37 leaned towards CD4+. Contracting CD4+ clones turned up mainly in the CM and EM memory subsets, whereas EMRA was where CD8+ clones were enriched. The detection of some responding clones in pre-infection memory suggests that pre-existing cross-reactive memory T cells joined the SARS-CoV-2 response.

Trimming leaves V shorter by 3 bases and J shorter by 6 bases, with the junction holding 6 bases beyond the gene matches. From a lookup of the germline V gene, CDR1 and CDR2 are KGHSH and LQKENI. Taken from cysteine to phenylalanine, the CDR3 has 14 residues. CDR3 DNA only is kept here, 42 bases in frame from base 1. Sequencing instrument: Illumina NovaSeq 6000. TCRalpha and TCRbeta cDNA libraries were constructed by 5'RACE with constant-segment primers, with sample barcodes and unique molecular identifiers being introduced. RNA was extracted from every sample with Trizol reagent. Libraries were amplified in two PCR steps, with a second sample barcode and Illumina TruSeq adapters added in the second step. Libraries were sequenced on an Illumina NovaSeq with 2 x 150 bp paired-end reads. In the source study's methods: Demultiplexing of reads and collapsing into UMI-guided consensus sequences were performed with migec v1.2.7. Using mixcr v2.1.11, UMI consensuses were aligned to TRA and TRB V and J templates and then assembled into clonotypes. Expanded or contracted clonotypes were those called significant by both edgeR and NoisET, with noise models trained on biological replicates. For edgeR calls, the thresholds were a false discovery rate-adjusted p below 0.01 and a log2 fold-change of 1. As an exploratory analysis of dynamics, PCA with hierarchical clustering was applied to max-normalized trajectories of the 1000 most abundant clonotypes. The CD4 or CD8 phenotype of responding clones was assigned using the separately sequenced CD4+ and CD8+ repertoires. Clones were called with MiXCR by TCRdb after fastp trimmed the public reads at Q25, and only in-frame beta chains were retained. All rows with the same CDR3 protein become a single entry with the most common DNA and genes. The V and J calls shown here were made by TCRdb, not taken from the authors' results. Present in this sample are around 510,000 distinct CDR3 sequences, approximately 21% of which were seen just once. The ten top clones hold 7.5% to 9.5% of the sample.

The TCR sequence derives from an adult woman who had mild COVID-19 (a few samples of this study predate the infection). The sample titles of this study are shuffled in the database, so cell type and time point are left out; the donor was told from shared clones. Material: PBMCs or a T cell subset sorted from them (not recorded which). In this chain, TRBV18 is recombined with TRBJ2-7; a stretch of 9 junction bases matches TRBD1. The CDR3 region reads CASSPGQGTSEQYF. The DNA is as follows: TGTGCCAGCTCACCGGGACAGGGTACTAGCGAGCAGTACTTC.